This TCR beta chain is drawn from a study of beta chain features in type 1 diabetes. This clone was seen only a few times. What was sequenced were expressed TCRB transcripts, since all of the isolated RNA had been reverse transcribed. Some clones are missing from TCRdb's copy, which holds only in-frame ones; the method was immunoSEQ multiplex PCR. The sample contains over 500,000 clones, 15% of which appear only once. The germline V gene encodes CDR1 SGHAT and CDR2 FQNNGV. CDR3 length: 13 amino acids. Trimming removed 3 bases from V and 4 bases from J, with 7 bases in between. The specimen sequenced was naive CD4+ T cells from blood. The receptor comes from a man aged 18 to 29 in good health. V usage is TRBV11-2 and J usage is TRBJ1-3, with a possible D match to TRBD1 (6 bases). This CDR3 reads CASSFDRGNTIYF. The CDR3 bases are TGTGCCAGCAGCTTCGACAGGGGAAACACCATATATTTT.